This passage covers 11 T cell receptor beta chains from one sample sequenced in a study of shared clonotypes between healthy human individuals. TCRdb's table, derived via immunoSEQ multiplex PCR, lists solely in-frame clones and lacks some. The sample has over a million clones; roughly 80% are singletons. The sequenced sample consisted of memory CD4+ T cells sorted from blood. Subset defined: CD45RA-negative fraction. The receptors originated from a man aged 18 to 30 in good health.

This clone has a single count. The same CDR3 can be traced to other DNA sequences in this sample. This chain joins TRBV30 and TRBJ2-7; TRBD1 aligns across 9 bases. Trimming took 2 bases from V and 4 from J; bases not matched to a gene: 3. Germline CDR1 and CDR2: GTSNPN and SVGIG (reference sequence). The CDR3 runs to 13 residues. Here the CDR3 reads CAWSRGQGYEQYF. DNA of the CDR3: TGTGCCTGGAGTCGCGGACAGGGGTACGAGCAGTACTTC.

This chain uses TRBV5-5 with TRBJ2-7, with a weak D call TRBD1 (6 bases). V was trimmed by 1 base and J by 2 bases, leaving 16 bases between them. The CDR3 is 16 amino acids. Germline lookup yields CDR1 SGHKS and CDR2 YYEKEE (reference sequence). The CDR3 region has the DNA TGTGCCAGCAGCTTGAATATAGTGGACAGAGCCTACGAGCAGTACTTC. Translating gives CASSLNIVDRAYEQYF.

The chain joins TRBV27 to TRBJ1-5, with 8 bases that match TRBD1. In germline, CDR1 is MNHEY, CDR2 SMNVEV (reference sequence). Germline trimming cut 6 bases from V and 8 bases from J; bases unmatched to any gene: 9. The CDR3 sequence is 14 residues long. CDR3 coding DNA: TGTGCCAGCAGAGAACAGGGGGATTCGAAGCCCCAGCATTTT. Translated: CASREQGDSKPQHF.

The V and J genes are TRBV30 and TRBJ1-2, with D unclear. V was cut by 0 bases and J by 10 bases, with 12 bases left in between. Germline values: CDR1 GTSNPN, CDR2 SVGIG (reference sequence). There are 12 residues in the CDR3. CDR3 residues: CAWSVTSVHYTF. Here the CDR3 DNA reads TGTGCCTGGAGTGTAACTTCGGTTCACTACACCTTC. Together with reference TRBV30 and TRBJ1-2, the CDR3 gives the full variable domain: SQTIHQWPATLVQPVGSPLSLECTVEGTSNPNLYWYRQAAGRGLQLLFYSVGIGQISSEVPQNLSASRPQDRQFILSSKKLLLSDSGFYLCAWSVTSVHYTFGSGTRLTVV.

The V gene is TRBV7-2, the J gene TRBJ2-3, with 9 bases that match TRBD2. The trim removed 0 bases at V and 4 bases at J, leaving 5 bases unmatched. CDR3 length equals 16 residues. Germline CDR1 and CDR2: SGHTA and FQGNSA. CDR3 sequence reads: CASSLAQAGGADTQYF. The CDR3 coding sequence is TGTGCCAGCAGCTTAGCACAGGCGGGAGGGGCAGATACGCAGTATTTT.

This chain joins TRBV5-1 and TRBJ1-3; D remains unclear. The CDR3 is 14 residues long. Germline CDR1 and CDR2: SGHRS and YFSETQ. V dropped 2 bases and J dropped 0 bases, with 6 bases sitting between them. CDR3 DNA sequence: TGCGCCAGCAGCTTAGGTCGCTCTGGAAACACCATATATTTT. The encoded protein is CASSLGRSGNTIYF. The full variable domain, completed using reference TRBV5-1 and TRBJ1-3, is KAGVTQTPRYLIKTRGQQVTLSCSPISGHRSVSWYQQTPGQGLQFLFEYFSETQRNKGNFPGRFSGRQFSNSRSEMNVSTLELGDSALYLCASSLGRSGNTIYFGEGSWLTVV.

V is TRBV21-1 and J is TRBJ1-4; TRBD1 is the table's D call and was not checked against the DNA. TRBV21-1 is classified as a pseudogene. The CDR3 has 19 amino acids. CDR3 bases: TGTGCCAGCAGCAAAGTGTCAAGGACAGGGGGCGAAACTAATGAAAAACTGTTTTTT. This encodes CASSKVSRTGGETNEKLFF.

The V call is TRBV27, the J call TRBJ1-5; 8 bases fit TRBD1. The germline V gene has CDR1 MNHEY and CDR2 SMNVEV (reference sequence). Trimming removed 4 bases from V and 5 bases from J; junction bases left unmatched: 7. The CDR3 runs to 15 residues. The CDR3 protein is CASSSGQVMDQPQHF. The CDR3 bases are TGTGCCAGCAGTTCGGGACAGGTTATGGATCAGCCCCAGCATTTT.

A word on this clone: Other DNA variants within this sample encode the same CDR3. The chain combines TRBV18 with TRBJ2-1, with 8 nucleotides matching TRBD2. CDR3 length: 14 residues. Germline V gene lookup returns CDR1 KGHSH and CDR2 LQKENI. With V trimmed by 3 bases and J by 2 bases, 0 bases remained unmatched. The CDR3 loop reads CASSPGLAYNEQFF. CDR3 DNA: TGTGCCAGCTCACCGGGACTAGCCTACAATGAGCAGTTCTTC.

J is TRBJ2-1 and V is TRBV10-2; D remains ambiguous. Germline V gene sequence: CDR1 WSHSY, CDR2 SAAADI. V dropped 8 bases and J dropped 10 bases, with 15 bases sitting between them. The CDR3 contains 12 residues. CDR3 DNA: TGCGCCAGCCCTGCAGACCGCACCGAGCAGTTCTTC. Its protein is CASPADRTEQFF.

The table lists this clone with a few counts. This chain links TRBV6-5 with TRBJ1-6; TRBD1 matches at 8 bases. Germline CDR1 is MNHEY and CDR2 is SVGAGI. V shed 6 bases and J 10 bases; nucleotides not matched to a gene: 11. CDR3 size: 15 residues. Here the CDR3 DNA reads TGTGCCAGCAGCTCGGGACAGGCCCAGCGGTCACCCCTCCACTTT. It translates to CASSSGQAQRSPLHF.